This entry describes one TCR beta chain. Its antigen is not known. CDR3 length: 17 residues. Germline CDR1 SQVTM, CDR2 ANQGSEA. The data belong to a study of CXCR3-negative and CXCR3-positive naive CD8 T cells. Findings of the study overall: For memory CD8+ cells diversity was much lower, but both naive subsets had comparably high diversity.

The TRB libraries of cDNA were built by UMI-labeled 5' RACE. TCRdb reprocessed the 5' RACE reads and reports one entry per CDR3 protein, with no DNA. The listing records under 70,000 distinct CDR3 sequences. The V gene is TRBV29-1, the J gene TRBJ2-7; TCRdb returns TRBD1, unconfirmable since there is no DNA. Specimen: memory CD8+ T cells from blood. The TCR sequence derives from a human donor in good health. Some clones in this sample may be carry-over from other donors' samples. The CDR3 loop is CSVEDWSKRDTMYEQYF.